The clone carrying this T cell receptor beta chain was seen repeatedly, ten times or more. Antigen: not known. In TCRdb, the reads were re-called with MiXCR into one record per CDR3 protein. This sample yields hundreds of thousands of distinct CDR3 sequences, of which approximately 33% are seen a single time; about 20% belongs to the top ten. The sample comes from a study of T cell repertoires in cytomegalovirus infection. V gave up 3 bases and J gave up 8 bases, with 5 bases separating them. The CDR3 extends over 11 amino acids. Germline CDR1 SEHNR, CDR2 FQNEAQ (reference sequence). V and J are TRBV7-9 and TRBJ2-1, with D uncertain. This specimen consisted of cultured PBMCs, obtained from culture after CMV antigen stimulation. The clonotype was recovered from a human donor in good health (CMV status not recorded). Some clones in this sample may be carry-over from other donors' samples. The CDR3 bases are TGTGCCAGCAGCTTGTCCGATGAGCAGTTCTTC. This gives the protein CASSLSDEQFF.